This section outlines one TCR beta chain sequence together with its context. TCRdb's copy holds only in-frame clones and misses some; the assay was immunoSEQ multiplex PCR. The data contain more than 75,000 clones, 70% to 90% of them seen just once; the ten biggest clones take up roughly 4.8%. The V gene's germline CDR1 is SGDLS and CDR2 YYNGEE. The junction had 1 base not matched to a gene; V was cut back by 5 bases and J by 2 bases. The CDR3 covers 13 residues. The data were obtained in a study of blood T cell repertoires in COVID-19. Study-wide background: Acute and convalescent COVID-19 samples came from the United States, Italy and Spain.

The V gene is TRBV9, the J gene TRBJ1-2; the match to TRBD1 covers 9 bases. Material: peripheral blood. The sequence was collected from an elderly woman with acute or convalescent COVID-19. The CDR3, as DNA: TGTGCCAGCAGGGACAGGGGAAACTATGGCTACACCTTC. Amino acids: CASRDRGNYGYTF.